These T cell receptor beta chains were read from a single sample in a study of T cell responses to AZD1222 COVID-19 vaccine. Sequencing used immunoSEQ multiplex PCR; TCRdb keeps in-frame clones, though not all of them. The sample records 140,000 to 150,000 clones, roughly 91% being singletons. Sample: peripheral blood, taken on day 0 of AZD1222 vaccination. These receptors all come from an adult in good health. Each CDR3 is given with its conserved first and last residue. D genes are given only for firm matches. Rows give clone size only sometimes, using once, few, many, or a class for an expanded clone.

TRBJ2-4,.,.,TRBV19,TGTGCCAGTAGTATAGAAGTCGGTTTAGCCAAAAACATTCAGTACTTC,CASSIEVGLAKNIQYF
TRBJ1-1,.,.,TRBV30,TGTGCCTGGAGTGTACTAGTGGCCACTGAAGCTTTCTTT,CAWSVLVATEAFF
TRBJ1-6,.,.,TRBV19,TGTGCCAGTAGTATCCGGGGGGGGCAGGGAGGTTCACCCCTCCACTTT,CASSIRGGQGGSPLHF
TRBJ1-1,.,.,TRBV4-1,TGCGCCAGCAGCCAAAGGCATAGTTCAGGGGAAGCTTTCTTT,CASSQRHSSGEAFF
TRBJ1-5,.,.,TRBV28,TGTGCCAGCAGTCCCAGTAATTGGGTCCCCCAGCCCCAGCATTTT,CASSPSNWVPQPQHF
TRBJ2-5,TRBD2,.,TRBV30,TGTGCCTGGAGCTGGACTAGCCAAGAGACCCAGTACTTC,CAWSWTSQETQYF
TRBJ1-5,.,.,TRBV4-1,TGCGCCAGCAGCCAGCCTAGGGGGCCCCAGCATTTT,CASSQPRGPQHF
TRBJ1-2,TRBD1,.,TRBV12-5,TGTGCTAGTGGTTTGCATGCTACAGGGGGCGGCTACACCTTC,CASGLHATGGGYTF
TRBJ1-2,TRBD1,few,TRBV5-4,TGTGCCAGCAGCTTGAGGACAGGGGCGAATGGCTACACCTTC,CASSLRTGANGYTF
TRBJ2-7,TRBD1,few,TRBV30,TGTGCCTGGAGTAAGGGACAGGGGCACGAGCAGTACTTC,CAWSKGQGHEQYF
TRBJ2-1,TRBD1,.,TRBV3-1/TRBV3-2,TGTGCCAGCAGCCCAGACAGGGCCTCCTACAATGAGCAGTTCTTC,CASSPDRASYNEQFF
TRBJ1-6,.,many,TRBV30,TGTGCCTGGAGTGTTGACAGTAATAATTCACCCCTCCACTTT,CAWSVDSNNSPLHF
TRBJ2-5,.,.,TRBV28,TGTGCCAGCAGTTTAGCCCTCCCGGGGTTGGAGACCCAGTACTTC,CASSLALPGLETQYF
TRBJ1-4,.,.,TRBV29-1,TGCAGCGTTGGGACTGCCGAAAAACTGTTTTTT,CSVGTAEKLFF
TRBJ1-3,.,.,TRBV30,TGTGCCTGGAGTTTCCCAGGGACGAGGGGAAACACCATATATTTT,CAWSFPGTRGNTIYF
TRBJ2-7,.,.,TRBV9,TGTGCCAGCAGCGTAGGTGAGACTGCCTACGAGCAGTACTTC,CASSVGETAYEQYF
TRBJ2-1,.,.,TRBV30,TGTGCCTGGAGTATCTACAATGAGCAGTTCTTC,CAWSIYNEQFF
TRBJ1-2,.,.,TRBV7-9,TGTGCCAGCAGCTCCCACCCGCGGGGAGGCTACACCTTC,CASSSHPRGGYTF
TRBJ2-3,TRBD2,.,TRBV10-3,TGTGCCATCAGCACGACTAGCGGGGGCACAGATACGCAGTATTTT,CAISTTSGGTDTQYF
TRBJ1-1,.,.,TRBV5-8,TGTGCCAGCAGTTCTTTTAGAGATTACACTGAAGCTTTCTTT,CASSSFRDYTEAFF
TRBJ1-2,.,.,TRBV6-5,TGTGCCAGCAGTCCCCCGTGGGGTGGGGGGGGTGGCTACACCTTC,CASSPPWGGGGGYTF
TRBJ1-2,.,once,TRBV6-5,TGTGCCAGCAGTTACTCGCGGGGAGGGGCCTCCTATGGCTACACCTTC,CASSYSRGGASYGYTF
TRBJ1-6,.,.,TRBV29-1,TGCAGCGTTTCGACAGCGCCCCAATATAATTCACCCCTCCACTTT,CSVSTAPQYNSPLHF
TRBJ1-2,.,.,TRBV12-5,TGTGCTAGTGGTTTGGTACTGACAGGCCTGGGGGCTAACTATGGCTACACCTTC,CASGLVLTGLGANYGYTF
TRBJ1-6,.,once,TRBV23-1,TGCGCCAGCAGTTCTTTTGGCCCCGCCAATTCACCCCTCCACTTT,CASSSFGPANSPLHF
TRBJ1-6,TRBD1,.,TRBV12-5,TGTGCTAGTGGTTTGGTACTTAACAGGGGGCCTTCACCCCTCCACTTT,CASGLVLNRGPSPLHF
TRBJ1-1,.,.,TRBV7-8,TGTGCCAGCAGTCCCGGACAGTTATACACTGAAGCTTTCTTT,CASSPGQLYTEAFF
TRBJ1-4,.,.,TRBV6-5,TGTGCCAGCAGATCAGGGCCTCGGGATGAAAAACTGTTTTTT,CASRSGPRDEKLFF
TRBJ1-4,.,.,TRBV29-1,TGCAGCGTTGCAGGTGGGGGTGGTCGGGAAAAACTGTTTTTT,CSVAGGGGREKLFF
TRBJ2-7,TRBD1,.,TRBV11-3,TGTGCCAGCAGCCCCGGGACAGGGAGCGAGCAGTACTTC,CASSPGTGSEQYF